Below, 19 T cell receptor beta chains from the same sample are listed, as sequenced in a study of shared clonotypes between healthy human individuals (dated by TCRdb to about 2020). Libraries were made using the immunoSEQ multiplex PCR assay. TCRdb stores this immuneACCESS table with in-frame sequences only. Part of the clones is absent; in the studies checked, under half of the shortfall reflects unresolved V genes, and no reason is known for the rest. The sample table records about 1,800,000 clones; approximately 94% of these occur just once. The leading ten clones occupy around 1.2% of the sample. For the CD8 naive samples, CD45RO-negative cells were positively selected for CCR7, yielding a CD45RA+CCR7+ population from which TemRA cells were excluded. Specimen: naive CD8+ T cells sorted from blood. The sample's cell subset or site label, decoded: CD45RA+CCR7+. These receptors came from a man between 18 and 35 years old in good health.

The gene calls are TRBV7-9 and TRBJ2-7; D gene uncertain. Germline V CDR1 and CDR2: SEHNR, FQNEAQ (reference sequence). Trimming took off 8 bases at V and 0 bases at J, with 14 bases between the two ends. The CDR3 sequence is 14 residues long. The CDR3 DNA reads TGTGCCAGCGGTCCCTTCGACTCCTCCTACGAGCAGTACTTC. This gives the protein CASGPFDSSYEQYF.

This chain connects TRBV2 to TRBJ1-2, with a tentative D call TRBD1 (5 bases). The CDR3 runs 13 residues. Trimming pared 6 bases from V and 5 bases from J, leaving 13 bases between. Germline V lookup: CDR1 SNHLY, CDR2 FYNNEI. CDR3 amino acids: CASSQGVGYGYTF. CDR3 sequence (DNA): TGTGCCAGCAGCCAGGGTGTTGGGTATGGCTACACCTTC.

The CDR3 DNA follows: TGTGCCAGCAGTCCGGGACTGTTCACCGGGGAGCTGTTTTTT. It specifies CASSPGLFTGELFF. This chain uses TRBV27 with TRBJ2-2, with D perhaps matching TRBD2 (6 bases). Trimming removed 5 bases at V and 4 bases at J, with 11 bases between. Germline values: CDR1 MNHEY, CDR2 SMNVEV (reference sequence). The CDR3 loop spans 14 amino acids.

This chain uses TRBV7-8 with TRBJ2-7; D is possibly TRBD2 (6 bases). The V gene's germline CDR1 is SGHVS and CDR2 FQNEAQ. Trimming left V 4 bases short and J 3 bases short, with 16 bases between. The CDR3 is 15 amino acids. The CDR3 protein is CASSSRDPWDYEQYF. CDR3 DNA: TGTGCCAGCAGCTCGCGGGACCCATGGGACTACGAGCAGTACTTC.

The chain recombines TRBV19 with TRBJ2-1; D tentatively fits TRBD1 or TRBD2 (7 bases each). The germline gives CDR1 LNHDA, CDR2 SQIVND (reference sequence). The CDR3 contains 14 residues. V was clipped by 2 bases and J by 9 bases, with 14 bases between them. The CDR3 protein is CASSILAAGGEQFF. In DNA, the CDR3 is TGTGCCAGTAGTATACTAGCGGCAGGGGGTGAGCAGTTCTTC.

The chain has TRBV20-1 and TRBJ2-1; D is perhaps TRBD2 (5 bases). The CDR3 length is 11 residues. Germline assignment: CDR1 DFQATT and CDR2 SNEGSKA (reference sequence). V was cut by 5 bases and J by 14 bases, with 16 bases left in between. The CDR3 nucleotides read TGCAGTGCTCCCTTTGCCTCGCGGGAGTTCTTC. Amino acids: CSAPFASREFF.

The chain couples TRBV7-8 to TRBJ2-1; D call uncertain. Germline V lookup: CDR1 SGHVS, CDR2 FQNEAQ. The CDR3 has 18 residues. V lost 0 bases to trimming and J lost 0 bases, with 15 bases between them. The chain's CDR3 is CASSLALLGSSSYNEQFF. In DNA form, the CDR3 reads TGTGCCAGCAGCTTAGCGCTTCTAGGGTCAAGCTCCTACAATGAGCAGTTCTTC.

J is TRBJ2-2 and V is TRBV27; TRBD2 is a possible D gene (5 bases). Germline CDR1 reads MNHEY; CDR2 reads SMNVEV (reference sequence). This CDR3 region has 14 residues. V was trimmed by 5 bases and J by 4 bases, leaving 11 bases between them. CDR3 loop: CASSARVSTGELFF. The CDR3 region has the DNA TGTGCCAGCAGTGCGAGGGTCAGCACCGGGGAGCTGTTTTTT.

V is TRBV4-1 and J is TRBJ2-6; D is perhaps TRBD1 or TRBD2 (5 bases each). The germline V gene encodes CDR1 MGHRA and CDR2 YSYEKL. This CDR3 is built from 17 residues. V was pared by 0 bases and J by 1 base, with 10 bases between. Here the CDR3 reads CASSQDPGGSGANVLTF. The DNA for the CDR3 is TGCGCCAGCAGCCAAGATCCTGGGGGATCTGGGGCCAACGTCCTGACTTTC.

J is TRBJ2-7 and V is TRBV27, with D unresolved. Germline assignment: CDR1 MNHEY and CDR2 SMNVEV (reference sequence). The V and J ends lost 6 bases and 6 bases respectively, with 18 bases between them. The CDR3 has 14 amino acids. The CDR3 DNA reads TGTGCCAGCAGCGATACAGCATCCCGGGCCGAGCAGTACTTC. Protein: CASSDTASRAEQYF.

The chain links TRBV7-8 to TRBJ2-7, with D uncertain. Trimming left V 4 bases short and J 6 bases short, with 16 bases between. Germline CDR1 reads SGHVS; CDR2 reads FQNEAQ. The CDR3 length is 14 residues. CDR3 protein: CASSSTAALIEQYF. DNA of the CDR3: TGTGCCAGCAGCTCGACCGCCGCCTTGATCGAGCAGTACTTC.

This sequence joins TRBV11-2 and TRBJ2-7; TRBD2 matches at 11 bases. From germline, CDR1 is SGHAT and CDR2 FQNNGV. The V segment lost 6 bases and the J segment 2 bases; nucleotides outside the gene matches: 0. The CDR3 contains 13 residues. The CDR3: CASRTSGAYEQYF. The CDR3 region has the DNA TGTGCCAGCAGGACTAGCGGGGCCTACGAGCAGTACTTC.

This chain joins TRBV28 and TRBJ2-7, with 9 bases lining up with TRBD1. V was pared by 6 bases and J by 1 base, with 7 bases of the junction left unmatched. This CDR3 has 15 residues. CDR1 is MDHEN, CDR2 SYDVKM, per germline. CDR3 nucleotide sequence: TGTGCCAGCAGCCTCCCCGGGACAGGGTCCTACGAGCAGTACTTC. Protein: CASSLPGTGSYEQYF.

This chain joins TRBV9 and TRBJ1-1; 7 nucleotides align to TRBD1. The junction had 10 bases not matched to a gene; V was cut back by 4 bases and J by 1 base. In germline, CDR1 is SGDLS, CDR2 YYNGEE. The CDR3 sequence is 16 residues long. The CDR3 is CASSMGQQGRNTEAFF. The CDR3 nucleotides are TGTGCCAGCAGCATGGGACAGCAGGGCCGGAACACTGAAGCTTTCTTT.

In this sample, this clone turned up once. V and J are TRBV7-9 and TRBJ2-1; maybe TRBD2 (6 bases). The germline V and J ends were trimmed by 5 bases and 0 bases, with 14 bases remaining between them. The CDR3 loop spans 16 amino acids. Germline loops: CDR1 SEHNR, CDR2 FQNEAQ (reference sequence). This CDR3 reads CASSPMEGPSYNEQFF. DNA of the CDR3: TGTGCCAGCAGCCCAATGGAGGGCCCCTCCTACAATGAGCAGTTCTTC.

V gene TRBV18 combines with J gene TRBJ1-1, with 7 bases identical to TRBD1. The CDR3 has 16 residues. Germline lookup yields CDR1 KGHSH and CDR2 LQKENI. The junction had 11 bases not matched to a gene; V was cut back by 2 bases and J by 5 bases. CDR3 DNA: TGTGCCAGCTCACCAATCGTGGGACAGACGGGGACTGAAGCTTTCTTT. Its translation: CASSPIVGQTGTEAFF.

The CDR3 protein is CASSGESGELFF. CDR3 bases: TGTGCCAGCAGTGGGGAATCCGGGGAGCTGTTTTTT. The chain couples TRBV6-1 to TRBJ2-2; no definite D call. The length of the CDR3 is 12 residues. From germline, CDR1 is MNHNS and CDR2 SASEGT. Trimming removed 4 bases at V and 6 bases at J, with 6 bases between.

The rearrangement links TRBV7-3 to TRBJ2-3; the D gene could be TRBD1 or TRBD2 (6 bases each). This CDR3 is built from 15 residues. The germline CDR1 and CDR2 sequences are SGHTA and FQGTGA. The ends were cut back, 3 bases at V and 3 bases at J, with 13 bases in the middle. Here the CDR3 DNA reads TGTGCCAGCAGCTTTGGAGGGCAGGGGACAGATACGCAGTATTTT. As protein: CASSFGGQGTDTQYF.

The rearrangement uses TRBV27 and TRBJ2-7; 10 bases fit TRBD1. V shed 4 bases and J 2 bases; nucleotides not matched to a gene: 8. The CDR3 loop spans 16 amino acids. CDR1 and CDR2 (germline): MNHEY, SMNVEV (reference sequence). The CDR3 sequence: CASSSGEGTGAYEQYF. In DNA form, the CDR3 reads TGTGCCAGCAGTTCGGGAGAAGGGACAGGGGCCTACGAGCAGTACTTC.